The 25 T cell receptor beta chains in this list originate from one sample, sequenced in a study of STAT5B mutations in CD4+ large granular lymphocyte leukemia. Clones were read by immunoSEQ multiplex PCR, and TCRdb kept only the in-frame ones, dropping some. In the table there are some 35,000 clones, 69% of which are singletons. Sequenced material: CD4+ T cells from blood buffy coats. All receptors come from a human donor in good health.

The CDR3 coding sequence is TGTGCCTGGATAACCACATCATATGGCTACACCTTC. The encoded protein is CAWITTSYGYTF. V and J are TRBV30 and TRBJ1-2; D unresolved. Germline values: CDR1 GTSNPN, CDR2 SVGIG (reference sequence). The CDR3 extends over 12 amino acids. Trimming stripped 4 bases from V and 5 bases from J, with 11 bases between.

This chain joins TRBV7-2 and TRBJ2-3, with D possibly TRBD1 on 6 matching bases. Per the germline V gene, CDR1 is SGHTA and CDR2 is FQGNSA. V shed 0 bases and J shed 4 bases, with 11 bases lying between them. This CDR3 region has 15 residues. The CDR3 is CASSLAGAGADTQYF. CDR3 DNA: TGTGCCAGCAGCTTAGCGGGGGCAGGGGCAGATACGCAGTATTTT.

This clone was counted between two and nine times. This rearrangement joins TRBV4-1 to TRBJ2-1, with D possibly TRBD1 on 5 matching bases. Germline values: CDR1 MGHRA, CDR2 YSYEKL. The CDR3 length is 15 residues. V lost 1 base to trimming and J lost 5 bases, with 12 bases between them. This chain's CDR3 is CASSQVGPSDNEQFF. CDR3 DNA sequence: TGCGCCAGCAGCCAAGTGGGGCCCTCTGACAATGAGCAGTTCTTC.

V usage is TRBV25-1 and J usage is TRBJ1-2; D not resolved. The CDR3 length is 12 residues. CDR1 and CDR2 from the germline V gene are MGHDK and SYGVNS. V was cut by 1 base and J by 6 bases, with 6 bases left in between. In nucleotides, the CDR3 is TGTGCCAGCAGTGAATTGGGCCATGGCTACACCTTC. This sequence encodes CASSELGHGYTF.

The chain employs TRBV7-2 and TRBJ2-3, with 14 bases matching TRBD2. Trimming removed 2 bases from V and 4 bases from J; junction bases left unmatched: 5. CDR1 SGHTA and CDR2 FQGNSA come from the germline V gene. The CDR3 totals 17 residues. In nucleotides, the CDR3 is TGTGCCAGCAGCTTACTCCGACTAGCGGGGGGGCCAGATACGCAGTATTTT. As protein: CASSLLRLAGGPDTQYF.

V gene TRBV9 combines with J gene TRBJ2-3; maybe TRBD2 (7 bases). This CDR3 is 15 amino acids long. With 0 bases removed from V and 2 bases from J, the gap between germline ends came to 10 bases. Germline V gene lookup returns CDR1 SGDLS and CDR2 YYNGEE. DNA for the CDR3: TGTGCCAGCAGCGTAGCGGGGGGCCTCACAGATACGCAGTATTTT. This sequence encodes CASSVAGGLTDTQYF.

This chain uses TRBV5-4 with TRBJ2-7, with TRBD1 matching over 7 bases. Germline CDR1 reads SGHNT; CDR2 reads YYREEE (reference sequence). Germline trimming cut 6 bases from V and 4 bases from J; bases unmatched to any gene: 7. This CDR3 has 13 residues. The CDR3, as DNA: TGTGCCAGCACCCAAGGGGGCGCGTACGAGCAGTACTTC. Translating gives CASTQGGAYEQYF.

The V call is TRBV6-6, the J call TRBJ2-3; either TRBD1 or TRBD2 may fit D (5 bases each). CDR1 is MNHNY and CDR2 is SVGAGI in the germline V gene (reference sequence). The CDR3 has 14 residues. Between the trimmed V and J ends, which lost 6 bases and 2 bases, there was a span of 12 bases. This CDR3 reads CASSRDGVTDTQYF. The CDR3 nucleotides read TGTGCCAGCAGCCGGGACGGAGTCACAGATACGCAGTATTTT.

The chain carries TRBV9 and TRBJ2-5, with 7 bases lining up with TRBD2. This CDR3 has 14 amino acids. The germline V gene encodes CDR1 SGDLS and CDR2 YYNGEE. V dropped 6 bases and J dropped 5; count of bases not matched to a gene: 10. The CDR3 reads CASTPTSFWETQYF. CDR3 in DNA: TGTGCCAGCACCCCGACTAGCTTCTGGGAGACCCAGTACTTC.

This clone has more than one count but fewer than ten. This chain's CDR3 is CASSLGDSLSNQPQHF. The CDR3 nucleotides read TGTGCCAGTAGCCTCGGGGACAGCCTTAGCAATCAGCCCCAGCATTTT. The V call is TRBV19, the J call TRBJ1-5, with 7 bases matching TRBD1. CDR1 and CDR2 (germline): LNHDA, SQIVND (reference sequence). With V trimmed by 6 bases and J by 0 bases, 8 bases remained unmatched. This CDR3 is 16 amino acids long.

This clone was seen only a few times. J is TRBJ2-2 and V is TRBV28; TRBD2 matches at 9 bases. The V gene end was trimmed by 5 bases and the J gene end by 6 bases; junction bases not matched to a gene: 4. The germline CDR1 and CDR2 sequences are MDHEN and SYDVKM. The CDR3 length is 14 residues. CDR3 residues: CASSIAGEPGELFF. Written as DNA, the CDR3 is TGTGCCAGCAGTATAGCGGGGGAGCCCGGGGAGCTGTTTTTT. Full variable domain (remainder filled in from reference TRBV28 and TRBJ2-2): DVKVTQSSRYLVKRTGEKVFLECVQDMDHENMFWYRQDPGLGLRLIYFSYDVKMKEKGDIPEGYSVSREKKERFSLILESASTNQTSMYLCASSIAGEPGELFFGEGSRLTVL.

The chain couples TRBV25-1 to TRBJ2-7; the D is unclear. There are 12 residues in the CDR3. Trimming removed 4 bases from V and 2 bases from J, with 6 bases in between. CDR1 is MGHDK, CDR2 SYGVNS, per germline. CDR3 nucleotide sequence: TGTGCCAGCAGTGGAGGAGCCTACGAGCAGTACTTC. It specifies CASSGGAYEQYF.

In this sample, this clone turned up a few times. The chain carries TRBV27 and TRBJ1-1; D possibly corresponds to TRBD1 (6 bases). This CDR3 spans 12 amino acids. The germline V gene encodes CDR1 MNHEY and CDR2 SMNVEV (reference sequence). The V and J ends lost 5 bases and 10 bases respectively, with 14 bases between them. As DNA, the CDR3 is TGTGCCAGCAGTCCCCCCCAGGGGACAGCTTTCTTT. Residues: CASSPPQGTAFF.

V gene TRBV5-6 combines with J gene TRBJ1-4, with a tentative D call TRBD1 (5 bases). Germline V gene sequence: CDR1 SGHDT, CDR2 YYEEEE. This CDR3 has 14 residues. V lost 0 bases, J lost 2 bases, and 5 bases lay in between. For the CDR3, the DNA is TGTGCCAGCAGCTTGGGGGGGACTAATGAAAAACTGTTTTTT. Its protein is CASSLGGTNEKLFF.

The CDR3 DNA follows: TGTGCCACCCAAACGGGGGGTCTCAATCAGCCCCAGCATTTT. Translating it yields CATQTGGLNQPQHF. The chain carries TRBV6-5 and TRBJ1-5, with D possibly being TRBD1 (5 bases). Between the trimmed V and J ends, which lost 10 bases and 3 bases, there was a span of 16 bases. The CDR3 length is 14 residues. Per the germline V gene, CDR1 is MNHEY and CDR2 is SVGAGI.

The chain is built from TRBV5-1 and TRBJ1-2, with D perhaps matching TRBD1 (6 bases). V was shortened by 4 bases and J by 8 bases, with 12 bases between the two germline ends. Germline CDR1 and CDR2: SGHRS and YFSETQ. The CDR3 contains 12 residues. CDR3 sequence (DNA): TGCGCCAGCAGCCAACAGGGAGGAGGCTACACCTTC. Amino acid sequence: CASSQQGGGYTF.

The rearrangement joins TRBV30 to TRBJ1-1; perhaps TRBD1 as D (6 bases). V was shortened by 3 bases and J by 3 bases, with 14 bases between the two germline ends. This CDR3 has 14 amino acids. Germline values: CDR1 GTSNPN, CDR2 SVGIG (reference sequence). CDR3 in DNA: TGTGCCTGGAGCCACGGGGGCAGGTACACTGAAGCTTTCTTT. Protein product: CAWSHGGRYTEAFF. Using reference TRBV30 and TRBJ1-1 for the parts outside the CDR3, the full variable domain is SQTIHQWPATLVQPVGSPLSLECTVEGTSNPNLYWYRQAAGRGLQLLFYSVGIGQISSEVPQNLSASRPQDRQFILSSKKLLLSDSGFYLCAWSHGGRYTEAFFGQGTRLTVV.

CDR3 bases: TGTGCCAGTAGTCGCAGATACAATGAGCAGTTCTTC. Translation: CASSRRYNEQFF. The chain has TRBV19 and TRBJ2-1; unclear D gene. The CDR3 sequence is 12 residues long. V lost 5 bases and J lost 4, with 6 bases in between. Germline V gene sequence: CDR1 LNHDA, CDR2 SQIVND (reference sequence).

The V and J genes are TRBV6-6 and TRBJ1-4; D uncertain. CDR1 is MNHNY and CDR2 is SVGAGI in the germline V gene (reference sequence). Trimming cost V 6 bases and J 4 bases, with 12 bases left between them. The CDR3 runs to 14 residues. The CDR3 nucleotides are TGTGCCAGCAGGGGTGGGCGGTTTAATGAAAAACTGTTTTTT. It is translated as CASRGGRFNEKLFF.

J is TRBJ1-5 and V is TRBV19, with D unclear. Trimming removed 5 bases at V and 1 base at J, with 12 bases between. Germline V CDR1 and CDR2: LNHDA, SQIVND (reference sequence). The CDR3 sequence is 15 residues long. For the CDR3, the DNA is TGTGCCAGTAGTTCCCGGGATTCCAGCAATCAGCCCCAGCATTTT. Encoded protein: CASSSRDSSNQPQHF.

V and J are TRBV11-2 and TRBJ2-5, with a weak D call TRBD1 (6 bases). V dropped 4 bases and J dropped 1 base, with 22 bases sitting between them. Germline assignment: CDR1 SGHAT and CDR2 FQNNGV. This CDR3 has 18 residues. CDR3 DNA: TGTGCCAGCAGCTCGCCCTTTCTGTACTCAGGGGCCCAAGAGACCCAGTACTTC. It yields the protein CASSSPFLYSGAQETQYF. The full variable domain, with the rest looked up from reference TRBV11-2 and TRBJ2-5, is EAGVAQSPRYKIIEKRQSVAFWCNPISGHATLYWYQQILGQGPKLLIQFQNNGVVDDSQLPKDRFSAERLKGVDSTLKIQPAKLEDSAVYLCASSSPFLYSGAQETQYFGPGTRLLVL.

J is TRBJ2-1 and V is TRBV7-8, with TRBD2 identical over 8 bases. Germline loops: CDR1 SGHVS, CDR2 FQNEAQ. CDR3 length equals 13 residues. The J segment lost 3 bases and the V segment lost 8 bases, leaving 3 bases of the junction unmatched. In DNA, the CDR3 is TGTGCCAGCCGGCGGGGGGTCTACAATGAGCAGTTCTTC. It yields the protein CASRRGVYNEQFF.

The V and J genes are TRBV12-5 and TRBJ2-7, with 7 bases aligning to TRBD2. Trimming at V came to 7 bases and at J to 7 bases, leaving 25 bases not matched to a gene. Germline loops: CDR1 LGHNT, CDR2 FRNRAP. The CDR3 spans 18 residues. CDR3 amino acids: CASDPLWLTAGSGREQYF. Written as DNA, the CDR3 is TGTGCTAGTGACCCCCTCTGGCTTACAGCGGGGTCCGGTCGGGAGCAGTACTTC.

This clone was observed a handful of times. The chain carries TRBV9 and TRBJ2-2, with 9 nucleotides matching TRBD1. The CDR3 is 17 residues long. Looked up from germline, CDR1 is SGDLS and CDR2 is YYNGEE. The ends lost 3 bases at V and 2 bases at J; junction bases unmatched: 8. The CDR3 sequence: CASSEPGQGSNTGELFF. CDR3 in DNA: TGTGCCAGCAGCGAGCCCGGACAGGGGTCCAACACCGGGGAGCTGTTTTTT.

V is TRBV10-3 and J is TRBJ1-1; a weak D match, TRBD1 (6 bases). Per the germline V gene, CDR1 is ENHRY and CDR2 is SYGVKD. The CDR3 has 13 residues. Trimming stripped 10 bases from V and 4 bases from J, with 16 bases between. In DNA form, the CDR3 reads TGTGCCACCATCTTACAGGGAGGCACTGAAGCTTTCTTT. Encoded protein: CATILQGGTEAFF.